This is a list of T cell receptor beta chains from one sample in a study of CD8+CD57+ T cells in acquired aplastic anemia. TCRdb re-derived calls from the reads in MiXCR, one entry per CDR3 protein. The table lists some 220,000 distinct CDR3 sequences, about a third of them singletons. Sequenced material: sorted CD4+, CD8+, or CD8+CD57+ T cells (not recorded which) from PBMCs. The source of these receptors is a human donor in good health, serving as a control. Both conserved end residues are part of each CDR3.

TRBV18 CASSPLIAGGSNEQFF
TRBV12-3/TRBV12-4 CASSWLGSLGAPSGNTIYF
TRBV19 CASSILAGTTYEQYF
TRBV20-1 CSARDWTGGSPLHF
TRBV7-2 CASSARVAGSTDTQYF
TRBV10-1 CASSESSSYEQYF
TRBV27 CASIHRRGQGSQPQHF
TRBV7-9 CASSLASETQYF
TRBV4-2 CASSQASGSVVYNEQFF
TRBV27 CASTRPGQGANTQYF
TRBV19 CASDRQGRGTEAFF
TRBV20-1 CSARSPPDQRGYTF
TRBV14 CASSRDRSADYGYTF
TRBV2 CASSENGYQETQYF
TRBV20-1 CSARGLGETQYF
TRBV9 CASTRTSGTYNEQFF
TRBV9 CASSVEGATEQYF